This is a list of T cell receptor beta chains from one sample in a study of neurological immune-mediated disorders. Each CDR3 protein gets one entry after TCRdb re-called the 5' RACE reads with MiXCR. This sample has tens of thousands of distinct CDR3 sequences, with 2% to 3% found just once. The sample was PBMCs. The receptors stem from a woman aged 30 to 39 with multiple sclerosis. CDR3s include the opening cysteine and the closing phenylalanine or tryptophan. D genes are given only for firm matches. Not all rows give a size; the values are once, few, many and, for expanded clones, a class.

v_call: TRBV7-2
clone_size: many
d_call: TRBD1
j_call: TRBJ2-3
cdr3_nt: TGTGCCAGCAGGACCGATGGGACAGGGGGCACAGATACGCAGTATTTT
cdr3_aa: CASRTDGTGGTDTQYF

v_call: TRBV20-1
clone_size: many
d_call: TRBD2
j_call: TRBJ2-1
cdr3_nt: TGCAGTGCCACAACCACTAGCGGGAGTTCCTACAATGAGCAGTTCTTC
cdr3_aa: CSATTTSGSSYNEQFF

v_call: TRBV11-2
clone_size: many
d_call: TRBD1
j_call: TRBJ1-1
cdr3_nt: TGTGCCAGCAGCTTAGTCCCCAGGGGGACGAACACTGAAGCTTTCTTT
cdr3_aa: CASSLVPRGTNTEAFF

v_call: TRBV20-1
clone_size: many
d_call: TRBD2
j_call: TRBJ2-1
cdr3_nt: TGCAGTGCTGGAAGCGGGAGTGGGGTAAATGAGCAGTTCTTC
cdr3_aa: CSAGSGSGVNEQFF

v_call: TRBV6-5
clone_size: many
d_call: .
j_call: TRBJ2-6
cdr3_nt: TGTGCCAGCAGTATGAGCTCTGGGGCCAACGTCCTGACTTTC
cdr3_aa: CASSMSSGANVLTF

v_call: TRBV27
clone_size: many
d_call: TRBD2
j_call: TRBJ2-7
cdr3_nt: TGTGCCAGCAGCGCCGGGACTAGCGGTTACGAGCAGTACTTC
cdr3_aa: CASSAGTSGYEQYF

v_call: TRBV5-1
clone_size: many
d_call: .
j_call: TRBJ2-2
cdr3_nt: TGCGCCAGCAGCTTTGGACTATACACGAACACCGGGGAGCTGTTTTTT
cdr3_aa: CASSFGLYTNTGELFF

v_call: TRBV29-1
clone_size: many
d_call: .
j_call: TRBJ1-1
cdr3_nt: TGCAGCGTGCGCCGGGCCCCGGTGGGGAACGCTGAAGCTTTCTTT
cdr3_aa: CSVRRAPVGNAEAFF

v_call: TRBV6-2/TRBV6-3
clone_size: many
d_call: .
j_call: TRBJ1-2
cdr3_nt: TGTGCCAGCAGTTACTGGCACACAGGGAACTATGGCTACACCTTC
cdr3_aa: CASSYWHTGNYGYTF

v_call: TRBV20-1
clone_size: many
d_call: TRBD2
j_call: TRBJ2-1
cdr3_nt: TGCAGTGCTAGAGACATTAGCGGGTCCTCCTACAATGAGCAGTTCTTC
cdr3_aa: CSARDISGSSYNEQFF

v_call: TRBV7-6
clone_size: many
d_call: TRBD1
j_call: TRBJ1-1
cdr3_nt: TGTGCCAGCAGCTTAGGGACAGGGATGAACACTGAAGCTTTCTTT
cdr3_aa: CASSLGTGMNTEAFF

v_call: TRBV7-6
clone_size: many
d_call: .
j_call: TRBJ1-1
cdr3_nt: TGTGCCAGCAGCTTAAGTAACGACAGGGAAGCTTTCTTT
cdr3_aa: CASSLSNDREAFF

v_call: TRBV5-1
clone_size: many
d_call: TRBD1
j_call: TRBJ1-3
cdr3_nt: TGCGCCAGCAGCACCTCCGCAGGGGGCTATGGAAACACCATATATTTT
cdr3_aa: CASSTSAGGYGNTIYF

v_call: TRBV5-4
clone_size: few
d_call: TRBD1
j_call: TRBJ2-1
cdr3_nt: TGTGCCAGCAGCTTACTACCACGGACAGGGCGCTACAATGAGCAGTTCTTC
cdr3_aa: CASSLLPRTGRYNEQFF

v_call: TRBV20-1
clone_size: many
d_call: .
j_call: TRBJ1-2
cdr3_nt: TGCAGTGCCTACGGGCTACCTAACTATGGCTACACCTTC
cdr3_aa: CSAYGLPNYGYTF

v_call: TRBV6-6
clone_size: many
d_call: .
j_call: TRBJ1-1
cdr3_nt: TGTGCCAGCAGTTACTGGGCTCAAGCTTTCTTT
cdr3_aa: CASSYWAQAFF

v_call: TRBV4-2
clone_size: many
d_call: .
j_call: TRBJ2-1
cdr3_nt: TGTGCCAGCAGCCAAGGGCTCGAGGGAGGCTATGAGCAGTTCTTC
cdr3_aa: CASSQGLEGGYEQFF

v_call: TRBV27
clone_size: many
d_call: TRBD2
j_call: TRBJ2-1
cdr3_nt: TGTGCCAGCAGTTTTCTAGCTAGCGGCGGGAATGAGCAGTTCTTC
cdr3_aa: CASSFLASGGNEQFF

v_call: TRBV20-1
clone_size: many
d_call: .
j_call: TRBJ1-2
cdr3_nt: TGCAGTGCTAGTTACCCCGACCGGGGCTACACCTTC
cdr3_aa: CSASYPDRGYTF

v_call: TRBV2
clone_size: many
d_call: .
j_call: TRBJ1-1
cdr3_nt: TGTGCCAGCAGTCCAAGGACGGGGGATACTGAAGCTTTCTTT
cdr3_aa: CASSPRTGDTEAFF

v_call: TRBV7-8
clone_size: many
d_call: .
j_call: TRBJ2-5
cdr3_nt: TGTGCCAGCAGCTTAACTAGGATCCGGCGGGAGACCCAGTACTTC
cdr3_aa: CASSLTRIRRETQYF

v_call: TRBV5-6
clone_size: many
d_call: TRBD2
j_call: TRBJ2-5
cdr3_nt: TGTGCCAGCAGCCCAATGACTAGCGGGAGGGGAGAGACCCAGTACTTC
cdr3_aa: CASSPMTSGRGETQYF

v_call: TRBV20-1
clone_size: many
d_call: TRBD1
j_call: TRBJ1-2
cdr3_nt: TGCAGTGCTAGTACTGGGACAGTCTATGGCTACACCTTC
cdr3_aa: CSASTGTVYGYTF

v_call: TRBV5-6
clone_size: many
d_call: .
j_call: TRBJ1-2
cdr3_nt: TGTGCCAGCAGCTTCCCTTCTGGGGGATACTATGGCTACACCTTC
cdr3_aa: CASSFPSGGYYGYTF

v_call: TRBV5-1
clone_size: many
d_call: .
j_call: TRBJ2-7
cdr3_nt: TGCGCCAGCAGCTCCCTTTCGGGAGCCTACGAGCAGTACTTC
cdr3_aa: CASSSLSGAYEQYF

v_call: TRBV5-1
clone_size: many
d_call: TRBD2
j_call: TRBJ2-2
cdr3_nt: TGCGCCAGCAGACCTTTCGCGGGAGCGGAAACCGGGGAGCTGTTTTTT
cdr3_aa: CASRPFAGAETGELFF

v_call: TRBV7-9
clone_size: many
d_call: .
j_call: TRBJ2-2
cdr3_nt: TGTGCCAGCAGCTTAGCGACGGGGTACACCGGGGAGCTGTTTTTT
cdr3_aa: CASSLATGYTGELFF

v_call: TRBV5-1
clone_size: many
d_call: .
j_call: TRBJ2-7
cdr3_nt: TGCGCCAGCAGCTTGGAGGGCCGAACCCTCTACGAGCAGTACTTC
cdr3_aa: CASSLEGRTLYEQYF

v_call: TRBV29-1
clone_size: many
d_call: .
j_call: TRBJ2-7
cdr3_nt: TGCAGCGTTGCCGGGCGGGGGCAGGCAAACTCCTACGAGCAGTACTTC
cdr3_aa: CSVAGRGQANSYEQYF

v_call: TRBV7-9
clone_size: many
d_call: .
j_call: TRBJ2-5
cdr3_nt: TGTGCCAGCAGCTTAGAGGGAGCTCGAGAGACCCAGTACTTC
cdr3_aa: CASSLEGARETQYF

v_call: TRBV5-1
clone_size: many
d_call: .
j_call: TRBJ2-1
cdr3_nt: TGCGCCAGCAGCTCTAGACAGAGATACAATGAGCAGTTCTTC
cdr3_aa: CASSSRQRYNEQFF

v_call: TRBV2
clone_size: many
d_call: TRBD2
j_call: TRBJ2-5
cdr3_nt: TGTGCCAGCAAAAGGACTAGCGGGAGTGGAGAGACCCAGTACTTC
cdr3_aa: CASKRTSGSGETQYF

v_call: TRBV6-2/TRBV6-3
clone_size: .
d_call: .
j_call: TRBJ2-2
cdr3_nt: TGTGCCAGCGGTCGGCGGATTAAAGACACCGGGGAGCTGTTTTTT
cdr3_aa: CASGRRIKDTGELFF

v_call: TRBV6-2/TRBV6-3
clone_size: many
d_call: .
j_call: TRBJ2-1
cdr3_nt: TGTGCCAGCAGTTTCGGACTAGAGCAGTTCTTC
cdr3_aa: CASSFGLEQFF

v_call: TRBV20-1
clone_size: many
d_call: TRBD2
j_call: TRBJ2-7
cdr3_nt: TGCAGTGCTAGGGGACTAGCGACTACCTACGAGCAGTACTTC
cdr3_aa: CSARGLATTYEQYF

v_call: TRBV6-6
clone_size: many
d_call: .
j_call: TRBJ2-3
cdr3_nt: TGTGCCAGCAGTTCACGCCTACGACCCGATGGAGCAGATACGCAGTATTTT
cdr3_aa: CASSSRLRPDGADTQYF

v_call: TRBV12-3/TRBV12-4
clone_size: many
d_call: .
j_call: TRBJ2-5
cdr3_nt: TGTGCCAGCAGTTTCGAGGGGAAAGAGACCCAGTACTTC
cdr3_aa: CASSFEGKETQYF

v_call: TRBV27
clone_size: many
d_call: .
j_call: TRBJ1-1
cdr3_nt: TGTGCCAGCAACCTTCAAACAGGGTCGGGCACTGAAGCTTTCTTT
cdr3_aa: CASNLQTGSGTEAFF

v_call: TRBV29-1
clone_size: many
d_call: .
j_call: TRBJ2-3
cdr3_nt: TGCAGCGGAAACCTCAGGTCCGATACGCAGTATTTT
cdr3_aa: CSGNLRSDTQYF

v_call: TRBV29-1
clone_size: many
d_call: TRBD2
j_call: TRBJ2-7
cdr3_nt: TGCAGCGTTGAAGCGGCTAGCGGAGGATACGAGCAGTACTTC
cdr3_aa: CSVEAASGGYEQYF

v_call: TRBV5-1
clone_size: many
d_call: .
j_call: TRBJ2-1
cdr3_nt: TGCGCCAGCAGCCGGGCGGGACCCCTCAATGAGCAGTTCTTC
cdr3_aa: CASSRAGPLNEQFF

v_call: TRBV7-2
clone_size: many
d_call: TRBD2
j_call: TRBJ2-2
cdr3_nt: TGTGCCAGCAGCAGAACTAGCGGGAGCGTCGGGGAGCTGTTTTTT
cdr3_aa: CASSRTSGSVGELFF

v_call: TRBV20-1
clone_size: many
d_call: .
j_call: TRBJ1-5
cdr3_nt: TGCAGTGCTAGGGAGGTTATGAGCAATCAGCCCCAGCATTTT
cdr3_aa: CSAREVMSNQPQHF

v_call: TRBV3-1
clone_size: few
d_call: .
j_call: TRBJ2-7
cdr3_nt: TGTGCCAGCAGCCAAGATATACGAGGGAGAGGATCCTACGAGCAGTACTTC
cdr3_aa: CASSQDIRGRGSYEQYF

v_call: TRBV3-1
clone_size: many
d_call: .
j_call: TRBJ1-2
cdr3_nt: TGTGCCAGCAGCCAAGATGAAAGGTCTCCTAACTATGGCTACACCTTC
cdr3_aa: CASSQDERSPNYGYTF

v_call: TRBV4-1
clone_size: many
d_call: .
j_call: TRBJ2-7
cdr3_nt: TGCGCCAGCAGCCAAGCGGGTCACAGGGATGGCGAGCAGTACTTC
cdr3_aa: CASSQAGHRDGEQYF

v_call: TRBV29-1
clone_size: many
d_call: .
j_call: TRBJ1-2
cdr3_nt: TGCAGCGTTGAAACGTGGGCAGGGATAGGCGGCTACACCTTC
cdr3_aa: CSVETWAGIGGYTF

v_call: TRBV20-1
clone_size: many
d_call: .
j_call: TRBJ2-1
cdr3_nt: TGCAGTGCTAGGATTACAGACAATGAGCAGTTCTTC
cdr3_aa: CSARITDNEQFF